The present TCR beta chain was sequenced within a study of blood T cell repertoires in COVID-19. Whole-study context: Samples taken during acute and convalescent COVID-19 were collected in the United States, Italy and Spain.

The CDR3 is made up of 18 amino acids. Germline trimming cut 2 bases from V and 2 bases from J; bases unmatched to any gene: 10. Germline CDR1 and CDR2: LGHNT and FRNRAP. The assay was immunoSEQ multiplex PCR, and TCRdb's table has in-frame clones only and misses some. The data show about 180,000 clones, about 81% seen once. The sequenced sample was peripheral blood. The TCR was taken from a woman of 80 years or more with COVID-19, enrolled during active disease. The rearrangement uses TRBV12-5 and TRBJ2-5; 11 bases are shared with TRBD2. Here the CDR3 DNA reads TGTGCTAGTGGTTTGCTTAGCGGGGGGGTTTGGGATCAAGAGACCCAGTACTTC. Protein: CASGLLSGGVWDQETQYF.